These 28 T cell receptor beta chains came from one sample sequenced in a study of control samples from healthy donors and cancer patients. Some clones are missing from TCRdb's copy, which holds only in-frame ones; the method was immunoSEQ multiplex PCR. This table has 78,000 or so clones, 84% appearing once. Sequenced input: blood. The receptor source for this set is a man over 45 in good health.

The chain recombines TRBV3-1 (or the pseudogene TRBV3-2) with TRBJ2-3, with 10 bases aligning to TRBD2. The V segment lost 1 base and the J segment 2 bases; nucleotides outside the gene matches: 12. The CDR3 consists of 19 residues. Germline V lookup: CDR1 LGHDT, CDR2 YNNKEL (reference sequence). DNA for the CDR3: TGTGCCAGCAGCCAAGGGACACTAGCGGGACCTACCCCCACAGATACGCAGTATTTT. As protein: CASSQGTLAGPTPTDTQYF.

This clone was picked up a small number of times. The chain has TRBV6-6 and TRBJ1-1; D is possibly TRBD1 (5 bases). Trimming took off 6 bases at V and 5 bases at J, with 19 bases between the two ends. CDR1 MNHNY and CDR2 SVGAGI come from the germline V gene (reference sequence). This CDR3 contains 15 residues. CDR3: CASRTQKAGGTEAFF. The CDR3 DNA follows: TGTGCCAGCAGGACTCAGAAGGCGGGGGGGACTGAAGCTTTCTTT.

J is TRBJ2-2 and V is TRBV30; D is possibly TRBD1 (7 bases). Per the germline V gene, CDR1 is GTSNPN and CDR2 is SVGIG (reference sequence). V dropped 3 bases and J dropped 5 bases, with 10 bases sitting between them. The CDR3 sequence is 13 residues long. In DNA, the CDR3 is TGTGCCTGGAGGACAGGGAGGACCGGGGAGCTGTTTTTT. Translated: CAWRTGRTGELFF.

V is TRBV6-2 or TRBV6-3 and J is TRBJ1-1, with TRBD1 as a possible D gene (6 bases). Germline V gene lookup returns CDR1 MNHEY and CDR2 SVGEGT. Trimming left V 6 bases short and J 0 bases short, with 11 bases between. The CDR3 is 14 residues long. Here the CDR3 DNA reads TGTGCCAGCAGCCTCAGACAGGTGAACACTGAAGCTTTCTTT. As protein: CASSLRQVNTEAFF.

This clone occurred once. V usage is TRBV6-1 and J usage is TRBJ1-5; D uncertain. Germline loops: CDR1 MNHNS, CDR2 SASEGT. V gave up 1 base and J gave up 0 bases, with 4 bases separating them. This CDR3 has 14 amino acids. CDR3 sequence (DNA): TGTGCCAGCAGTGAAGGCGGTAGCAATCAGCCCCAGCATTTT. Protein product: CASSEGGSNQPQHF.

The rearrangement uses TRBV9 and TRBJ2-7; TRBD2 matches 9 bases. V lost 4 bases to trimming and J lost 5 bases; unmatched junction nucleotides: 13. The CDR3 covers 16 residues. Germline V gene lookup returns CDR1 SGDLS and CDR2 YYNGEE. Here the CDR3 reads CASSRAGGGSQNEQYF. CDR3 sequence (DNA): TGTGCCAGCAGCCGAGCGGGGGGAGGGAGTCAGAACGAGCAGTACTTC. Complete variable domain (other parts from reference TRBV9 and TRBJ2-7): DSGVTQTPKHLITATGQRVTLRCSPRSGDLSVYWYQQSLDQGLQFLIQYYNGEERAKGNILERFSAQQFPDLHSELNLSSLELGDSALYFCASSRAGGGSQNEQYFGPGTRLTVT.

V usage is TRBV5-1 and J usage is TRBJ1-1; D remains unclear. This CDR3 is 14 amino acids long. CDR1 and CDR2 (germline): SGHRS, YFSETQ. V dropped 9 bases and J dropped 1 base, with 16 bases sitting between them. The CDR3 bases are TGCGCCACCTCCCGGCAGAGCCAGAACACTGAAGCTTTCTTT. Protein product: CATSRQSQNTEAFF.

In nucleotides, the CDR3 is TGTGCCAGCAGGCTCGGACTAGCGGGAGTTGGGGGCGCCGGGGAGCTGTTTTTT. Protein product: CASRLGLAGVGGAGELFF. The rearrangement uses TRBV3-1 (or the pseudogene TRBV3-2) and TRBJ2-2; 13 nucleotides align to TRBD2. The CDR3 is 18 residues long. Germline lookup yields CDR1 LGHDT and CDR2 YNNKEL (reference sequence). Trimming cost V 6 bases and J 6 bases; bases outside gene matches: 13.

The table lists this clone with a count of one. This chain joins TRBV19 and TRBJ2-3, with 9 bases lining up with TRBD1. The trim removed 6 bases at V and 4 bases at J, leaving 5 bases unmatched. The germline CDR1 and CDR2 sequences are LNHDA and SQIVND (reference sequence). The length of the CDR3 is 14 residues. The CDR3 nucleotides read TGTGCCAGTAGGGACAGGGGCAGGGCAGATACGCAGTATTTT. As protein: CASRDRGRADTQYF. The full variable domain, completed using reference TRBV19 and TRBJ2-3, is DGGITQSPKYLFRKEGQNVTLSCEQNLNHDAMYWYRQDPGQGLRLIYYSQIVNDFQKGDIAEGYSVSREKKESFPLTVTSAQKNPTAFYLCASRDRGRADTQYFGPGTRLTVL.

The CDR3 bases are TGCGCCAGCAGCTTTAACCCGGGGGTGACTGAAGCTTTCTTT. The encoded protein is CASSFNPGVTEAFF. The V call is TRBV5-1, the J call TRBJ1-1; D is perhaps TRBD1 (5 bases). The V and J ends lost 2 bases and 5 bases respectively, with 13 bases between them. The CDR3 runs 14 residues. Germline CDR1 SGHRS, CDR2 YFSETQ.

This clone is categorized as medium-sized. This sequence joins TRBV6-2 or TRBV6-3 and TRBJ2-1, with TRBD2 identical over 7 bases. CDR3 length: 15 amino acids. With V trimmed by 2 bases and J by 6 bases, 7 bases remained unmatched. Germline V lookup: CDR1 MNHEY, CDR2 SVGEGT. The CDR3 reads CASSYEASGFNEQFF. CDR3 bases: TGTGCCAGCAGTTACGAGGCTAGCGGATTCAATGAGCAGTTCTTC.

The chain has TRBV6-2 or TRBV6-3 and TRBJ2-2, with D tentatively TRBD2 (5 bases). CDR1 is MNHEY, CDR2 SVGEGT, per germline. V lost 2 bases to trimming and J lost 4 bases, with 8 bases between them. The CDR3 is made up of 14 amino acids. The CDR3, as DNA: TGTGCCAGCAGTTACGAGGGATTCACCGGGGAGCTGTTTTTT. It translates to CASSYEGFTGELFF.

The CDR3 DNA follows: TGTGCCAGCAGCCACCAGGGACAGGGAGCTTTCTTT. This sequence encodes CASSHQGQGAFF. V usage is TRBV3-1 (or the pseudogene TRBV3-2) and J usage is TRBJ1-1, with 9 bases lining up with TRBD1. This CDR3 is 12 amino acids long. The trim removed 3 bases at V and 10 bases at J, leaving 3 bases unmatched. The germline CDR1 and CDR2 sequences are LGHDT and YNNKEL (reference sequence).

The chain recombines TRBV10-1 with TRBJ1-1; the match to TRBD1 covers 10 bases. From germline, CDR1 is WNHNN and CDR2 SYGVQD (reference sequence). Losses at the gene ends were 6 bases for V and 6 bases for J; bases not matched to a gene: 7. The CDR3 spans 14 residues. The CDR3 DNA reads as TGCGCCAGCAGCCATCGGGACAGGGGTCCTGAAGCTTTCTTT. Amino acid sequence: CASSHRDRGPEAFF.

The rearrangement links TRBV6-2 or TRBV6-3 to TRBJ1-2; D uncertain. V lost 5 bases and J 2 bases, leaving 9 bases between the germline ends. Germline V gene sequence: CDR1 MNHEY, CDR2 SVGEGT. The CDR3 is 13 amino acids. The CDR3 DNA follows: TGTGCCAGCAGTGCCACAGCAAACTATGGCTACACCTTC. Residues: CASSATANYGYTF.

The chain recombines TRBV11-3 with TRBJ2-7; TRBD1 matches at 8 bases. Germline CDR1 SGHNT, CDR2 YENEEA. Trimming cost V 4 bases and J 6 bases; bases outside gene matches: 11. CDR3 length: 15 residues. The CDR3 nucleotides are TGTGCCAGCAGCTCGGGACAGGTGATTTCGTCCGAGCAGTACTTC. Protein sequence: CASSSGQVISSEQYF.

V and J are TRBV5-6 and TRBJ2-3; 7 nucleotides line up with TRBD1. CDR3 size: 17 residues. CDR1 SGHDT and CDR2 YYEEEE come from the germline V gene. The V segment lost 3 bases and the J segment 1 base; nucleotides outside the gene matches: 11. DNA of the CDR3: TGTGCCAGCAGCTCCCTTTTTGGGACAGAACGCACAGATACGCAGTATTTT. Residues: CASSSLFGTERTDTQYF.

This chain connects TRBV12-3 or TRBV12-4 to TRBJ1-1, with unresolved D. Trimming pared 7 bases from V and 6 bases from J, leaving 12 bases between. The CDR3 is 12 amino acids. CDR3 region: CASTSLGAEAFF. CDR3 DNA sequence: TGTGCCAGCACCTCCCTTGGCGCTGAAGCTTTCTTT.

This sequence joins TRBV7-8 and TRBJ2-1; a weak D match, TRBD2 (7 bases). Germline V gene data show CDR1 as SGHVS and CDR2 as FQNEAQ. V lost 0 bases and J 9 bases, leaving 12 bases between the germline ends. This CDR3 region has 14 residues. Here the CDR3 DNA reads TGTGCCAGCAGCTTAGCGGGAGGGGGGGGTGAGCAGTTCTTC. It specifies CASSLAGGGGEQFF. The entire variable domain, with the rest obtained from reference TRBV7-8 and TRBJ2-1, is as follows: GAGVSQSPRYKVAKRGQDVALRCDPISGHVSLFWYQQALGQGPEFLTYFQNEAQLDKSGLPSDRFFAERPEGSVSTLKIQRTQQEDSAVYLCASSLAGGGGEQFFGPGTRLTVL.

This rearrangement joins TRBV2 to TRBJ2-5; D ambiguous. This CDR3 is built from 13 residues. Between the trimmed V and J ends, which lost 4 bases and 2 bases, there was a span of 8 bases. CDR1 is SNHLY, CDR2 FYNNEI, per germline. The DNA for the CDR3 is TGTGCCAGCAGTGGCCAGCGACAAGAGACCCAGTACTTC. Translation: CASSGQRQETQYF.

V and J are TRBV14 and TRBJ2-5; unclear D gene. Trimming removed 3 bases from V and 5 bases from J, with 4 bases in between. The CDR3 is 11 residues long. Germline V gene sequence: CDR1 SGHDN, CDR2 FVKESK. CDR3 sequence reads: CASSQYETQYF. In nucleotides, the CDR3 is TGTGCCAGCAGCCAGTACGAGACCCAGTACTTC.

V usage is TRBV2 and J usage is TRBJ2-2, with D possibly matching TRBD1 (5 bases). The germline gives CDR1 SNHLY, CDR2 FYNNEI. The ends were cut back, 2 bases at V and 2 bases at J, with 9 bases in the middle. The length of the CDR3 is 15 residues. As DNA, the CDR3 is TGTGCCAGCAGTGAATGGGGCGATAACACCGGGGAGCTGTTTTTT. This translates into CASSEWGDNTGELFF.

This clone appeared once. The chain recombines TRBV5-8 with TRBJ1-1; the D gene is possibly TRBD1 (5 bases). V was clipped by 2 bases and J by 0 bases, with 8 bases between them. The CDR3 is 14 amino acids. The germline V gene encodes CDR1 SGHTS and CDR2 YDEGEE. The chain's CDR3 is CASSLRGMNTEAFF. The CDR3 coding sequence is TGTGCCAGCAGCTTACGGGGGATGAACACTGAAGCTTTCTTT.

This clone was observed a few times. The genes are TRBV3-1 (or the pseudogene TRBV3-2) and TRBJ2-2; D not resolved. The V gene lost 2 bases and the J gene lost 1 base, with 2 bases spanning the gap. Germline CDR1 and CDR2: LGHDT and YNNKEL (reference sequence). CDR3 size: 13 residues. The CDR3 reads CASSQQNTGELFF. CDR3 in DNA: TGTGCCAGCAGCCAACAGAACACCGGGGAGCTGTTTTTT.

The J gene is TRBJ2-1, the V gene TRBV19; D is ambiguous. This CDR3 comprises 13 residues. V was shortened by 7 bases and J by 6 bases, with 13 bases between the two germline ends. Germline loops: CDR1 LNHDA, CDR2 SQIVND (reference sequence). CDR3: CASTNSRGNEQFF. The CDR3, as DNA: TGTGCCAGTACCAATAGCCGCGGCAATGAGCAGTTCTTC.

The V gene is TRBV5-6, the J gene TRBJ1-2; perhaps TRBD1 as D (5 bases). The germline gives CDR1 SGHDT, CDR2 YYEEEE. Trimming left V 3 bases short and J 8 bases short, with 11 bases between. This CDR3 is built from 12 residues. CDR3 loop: CASSWDGNGYTF. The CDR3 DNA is TGTGCCAGCAGCTGGGACGGAAACGGCTACACCTTC.

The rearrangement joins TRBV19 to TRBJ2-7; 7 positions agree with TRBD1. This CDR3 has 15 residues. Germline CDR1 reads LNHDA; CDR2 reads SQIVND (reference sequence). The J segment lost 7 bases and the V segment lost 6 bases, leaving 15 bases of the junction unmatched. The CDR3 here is CASREETGTIGEQYF. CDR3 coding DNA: TGTGCCAGTAGGGAAGAGACAGGGACAATTGGAGAGCAGTACTTC.

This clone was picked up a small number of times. The DNA of the CDR3 is TGCAGCGTTGGAGTTCTTGGCACCGGGGAGCTGTTTTTT. Encoded protein: CSVGVLGTGELFF. The V gene is TRBV29-1, the J gene TRBJ2-2; unclear D gene. Germline V CDR1 and CDR2: SQVTM, ANQGSEA. Trimming took 4 bases from V and 4 from J, leaving 10 bases between them. The CDR3 is 13 amino acids.